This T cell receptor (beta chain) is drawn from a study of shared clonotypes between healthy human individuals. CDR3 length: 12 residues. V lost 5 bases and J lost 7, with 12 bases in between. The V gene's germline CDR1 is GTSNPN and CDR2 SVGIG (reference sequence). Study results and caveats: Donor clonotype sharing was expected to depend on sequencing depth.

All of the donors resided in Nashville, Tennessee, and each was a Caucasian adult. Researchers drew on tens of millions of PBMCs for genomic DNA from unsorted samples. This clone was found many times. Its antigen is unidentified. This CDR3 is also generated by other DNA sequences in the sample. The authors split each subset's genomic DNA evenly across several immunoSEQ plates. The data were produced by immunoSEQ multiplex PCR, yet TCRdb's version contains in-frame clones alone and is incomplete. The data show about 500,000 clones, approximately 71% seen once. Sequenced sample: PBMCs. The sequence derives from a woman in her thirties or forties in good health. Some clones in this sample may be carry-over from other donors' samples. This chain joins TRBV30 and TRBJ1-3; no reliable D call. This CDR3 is CAWSPGENTIYF. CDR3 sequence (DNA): TGTGCCTGGTCGCCGGGAGAGAACACCATATATTTT.